Presented here are 15 T cell receptor beta chains from one specimen sequenced in a study of blood T cell repertoires in COVID-19. Assay used: immunoSEQ multiplex PCR; TCRdb lists only in-frame clones, some missing. The sample includes around 200,000 clones, 85% to 90% of them seen just once. The source material was peripheral blood. These receptor sequences come from a woman at least 80 years old in a cohort sampled during active or convalescent COVID-19.

The genes are TRBV27 and TRBJ1-1, with 7 bases lining up with TRBD1. The length of the CDR3 is 17 residues. The germline V gene encodes CDR1 MNHEY and CDR2 SMNVEV (reference sequence). Germline trimming cut 4 bases from V and 0 bases from J; bases unmatched to any gene: 11. CDR3 nucleotide sequence: TGTGCCAGCAGTTCTACAGGGGCGCGGGCTATGAACACTGAAGCTTTCTTT. Its translation: CASSSTGARAMNTEAFF.

The sample holds a few counts of this clone. The CDR3 sequence is CASSQGQHGNTIYF. The CDR3 DNA reads TGTGCCAGCAGCCAAGGACAGCATGGAAACACCATATATTTT. This chain joins TRBV3-1 (or the pseudogene TRBV3-2) and TRBJ1-3; tentative D call: TRBD1 (5 bases). Germline assignment: CDR1 LGHDT and CDR2 YNNKEL (reference sequence). Trimming stripped 1 base from V and 3 bases from J, with 7 bases between. The CDR3 covers 14 residues.

A single count supports this clone. The chain recombines TRBV19 with TRBJ1-5, with TRBD1 matching over 11 bases. Germline CDR1 LNHDA, CDR2 SQIVND (reference sequence). This CDR3 region has 18 residues. V dropped 4 bases and J dropped 2; count of bases not matched to a gene: 10. The CDR3 DNA is TGTGCCAGTAGTAGGTGGACAGGGGGCGCAGGGGGCAATCAGCCCCAGCATTTT. It encodes CASSRWTGGAGGNQPQHF.

V is TRBV5-1 and J is TRBJ2-3; 7 positions match TRBD2. V lost 3 bases, J lost 8 bases, and 3 bases stayed unmatched. In germline, CDR1 is SGHRS, CDR2 YFSETQ. This CDR3 has 12 amino acids. CDR3 sequence: CASSSPGGTQYF. CDR3 DNA: TGCGCCAGCAGCTCCCCGGGGGGTACGCAGTATTTT.

CDR3 region: CASSPLGAARLNTEAFF. CDR3 bases: TGTGCCAGCAGTCCCTTGGGGGCTGCTCGGCTGAACACTGAAGCTTTCTTT. V and J are TRBV27 and TRBJ1-1; a possible D gene is TRBD1 (6 bases). The CDR3 consists of 17 residues. Germline lookup yields CDR1 MNHEY and CDR2 SMNVEV (reference sequence). Trimming took 5 bases from V and 0 from J, leaving 19 bases between them.

V gene TRBV11-3 combines with J gene TRBJ1-3; D not resolved. This CDR3 contains 16 residues. The germline V and J ends were trimmed by 4 bases and 5 bases, with 18 bases remaining between them. Germline-derived CDR1 and CDR2 are SGHNT and YENEEA. CDR3 in DNA: TGTGCCAGCAGCTCTTCAATGAGCCCCTATCGAAACACCATATATTTT. It encodes CASSSSMSPYRNTIYF. The whole variable domain, filled in from reference TRBV11-3 and TRBJ1-3, reads EAGVVQSPRYKIIEKKQPVAFWCNPISGHNTLYWYLQNLGQGPELLIRYENEEAVDDSQLPKDRFSAERLKGVDSTLKIQPAELGDSAVYLCASSSSMSPYRNTIYFGEGSWLTVV.

The chain uses TRBV3-1 (or the pseudogene TRBV3-2) and TRBJ2-1, with D tentatively TRBD1 (8 bases). The CDR3 contains 12 residues. With 4 bases removed from V and 13 bases from J, the gap between germline ends came to 14 bases. Germline V gene sequence: CDR1 LGHDT, CDR2 YNNKEL (reference sequence). The chain's CDR3 is CASSPAGTGQFF. The CDR3 nucleotides read TGTGCCAGCAGCCCAGCGGGGACAGGACAGTTCTTC.

This clone was counted once. CDR3 loop: CASRRIYEQYF. The CDR3 region has the DNA TGTGCCAGCAGGAGGATCTACGAGCAGTACTTC. V and J are TRBV2 and TRBJ2-7; D uncertain. V lost 6 bases and J 3 bases, leaving 6 bases between the germline ends. This CDR3 is built from 11 residues. CDR1 and CDR2 from the germline V gene are SNHLY and FYNNEI.

V usage is TRBV3-1 (or the pseudogene TRBV3-2) and J usage is TRBJ1-4, with 8 bases lining up with TRBD1. The ends lost 4 bases at V and 6 bases at J; junction bases unmatched: 16. The CDR3 spans 18 residues. Germline values: CDR1 LGHDT, CDR2 YNNKEL (reference sequence). The CDR3 loop reads CASSPRNRGGVGDEKLFF. For the CDR3, the DNA is TGTGCCAGCAGCCCACGGAACAGGGGGGGAGTTGGAGATGAAAAACTGTTTTTT.

The chain has TRBV5-4 and TRBJ2-2; the D is unclear. There are 15 residues in the CDR3. V was cut by 0 bases and J by 6 bases, with 12 bases left in between. Germline CDR1 and CDR2: SGHNT and YYREEE (reference sequence). CDR3 DNA: TGTGCCAGCAGCTTGGGTGCCAGATCCCCCGGGGAGCTGTTTTTT. Translating gives CASSLGARSPGELFF.

CDR3 sequence: CASSLGTSGGSAQYF. CDR3 sequence (DNA): TGTGCCAGCAGCTTAGGGACTAGCGGGGGGTCGGCCCAGTACTTC. The rearrangement links TRBV7-2 to TRBJ2-5; 14 positions agree with TRBD2. Trimming cost V 1 base and J 9 bases; bases outside gene matches: 4. The CDR3 length is 15 residues. Germline lookup yields CDR1 SGHTA and CDR2 FQGNSA.

The chain has TRBV6-5 and TRBJ1-6; TRBD1 agrees at 8 bases. This CDR3 has 13 amino acids. V shed 8 bases, J shed 3 bases, and the junction held 0 bases outside the gene matches. Germline V gene sequence: CDR1 MNHEY, CDR2 SVGAGI. CDR3: CASGTGYNSPLHF. In DNA form, the CDR3 reads TGTGCCAGCGGGACAGGCTATAATTCACCCCTCCACTTT.

The V gene is TRBV5-4, the J gene TRBJ2-7, with D maybe TRBD2 (5 bases). The V end lost 5 bases, the J end lost 0 bases, and 12 bases lay between the germline ends. Germline V gene data show CDR1 as SGHNT and CDR2 as YYREEE (reference sequence). The CDR3 contains 14 residues. The CDR3 coding sequence is TGTGCCAGCAGGAGCGGTGCTAGCTCCTACGAGCAGTACTTC. Protein product: CASRSGASSYEQYF.

The gene calls are TRBV7-6 and TRBJ1-5, with D possibly matching TRBD1 (5 bases). With 5 bases removed from V and 0 bases from J, the gap between germline ends came to 17 bases. CDR1 and CDR2 from the germline V gene are SGHVS and FNYEAQ. The CDR3 spans 17 residues. The CDR3 DNA follows: TGTGCCAGCAGCCCTACGGGGGGGTTTCGTAGCAATCAGCCCCAGCATTTT. Translation: CASSPTGGFRSNQPQHF.

The chain recombines TRBV19 with TRBJ2-1; 10 bases agree with TRBD2. The CDR3 is 13 residues long. The junction had 3 bases not matched to a gene; V was cut back by 4 bases and J by 9 bases. Germline V gene data show CDR1 as LNHDA and CDR2 as SQIVND (reference sequence). The CDR3 sequence is CASSKREGVEQFF. CDR3 bases: TGTGCCAGTAGTAAGCGGGAGGGCGTTGAGCAGTTCTTC.